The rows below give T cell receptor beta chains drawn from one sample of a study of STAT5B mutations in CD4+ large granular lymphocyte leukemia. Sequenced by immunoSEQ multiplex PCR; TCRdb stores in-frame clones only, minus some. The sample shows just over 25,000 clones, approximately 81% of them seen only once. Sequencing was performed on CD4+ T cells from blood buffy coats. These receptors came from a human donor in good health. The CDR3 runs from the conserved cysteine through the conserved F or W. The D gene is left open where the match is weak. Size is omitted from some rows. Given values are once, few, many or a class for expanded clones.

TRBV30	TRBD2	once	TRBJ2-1	CAWVTSPTYNEQFF	TGTGCCTGGGTGACTAGCCCTACCTACAATGAGCAGTTCTTC
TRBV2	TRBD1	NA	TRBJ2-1	CASSGTGGSSYNEQFF	TGTGCCAGCAGTGGGACAGGTGGAAGCTCCTACAATGAGCAGTTCTTC
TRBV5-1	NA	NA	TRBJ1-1	CASSSKGGLRDEAFF	TGCGCCAGCAGCAGCAAGGGGGGACTGAGGGATGAAGCTTTCTTT
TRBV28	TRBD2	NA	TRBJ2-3	CASSMNQGLAGGNTDTQYF	TGTGCCAGCAGCATGAACCAGGGACTAGCGGGGGGTAACACAGATACGCAGTATTTT
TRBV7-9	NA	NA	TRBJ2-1	CASSLDRREKEFF	TGTGCCAGCAGCTTGGACCGTAGGGAGAAGGAGTTCTTC
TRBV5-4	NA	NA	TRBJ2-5	CASSFRRAETQYF	TGTGCCAGCAGCTTCCGCCGGGCGGAGACCCAGTACTTC
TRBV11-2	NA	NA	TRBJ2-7	CASRLPGDTYEQYF	TGTGCCAGCCGTCTCCCCGGAGATACCTACGAGCAGTACTTC
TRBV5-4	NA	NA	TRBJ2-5	CASSLGPGKETQYF	TGTGCCAGCAGCTTGGGCCCAGGGAAAGAGACCCAGTACTTC
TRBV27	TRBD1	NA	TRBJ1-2	CASSLSPGQVVYGYTF	TGTGCCAGCAGTTTATCACCGGGACAGGTGGTCTATGGCTACACCTTC
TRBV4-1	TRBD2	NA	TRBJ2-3	CASSQTIYGGGLTDTQYF	TGCGCCAGCAGCCAAACCATCTATGGGGGGGGACTCACAGATACGCAGTATTTT
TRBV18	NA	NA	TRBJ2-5	CASSSSGVTETQYF	TGTGCCAGCTCATCTTCGGGAGTGACTGAGACCCAGTACTTC
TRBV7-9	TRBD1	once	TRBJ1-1	CASSQPGTGMANTEAFF	TGTGCCAGCAGCCAACCCGGGACAGGGATGGCGAACACTGAAGCTTTCTTT
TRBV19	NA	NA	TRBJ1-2	CASSITLDSGYGYTF	TGTGCCAGTAGTATAACTTTAGACAGCGGCTATGGCTACACCTTC
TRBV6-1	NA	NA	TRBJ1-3	CASTFGGVSGNTIYF	TGTGCCAGCACCTTTGGAGGGGTCTCTGGAAACACCATATATTTT
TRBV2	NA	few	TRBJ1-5	CASSDDSHSNQPQHF	TGTGCCAGCAGTGACGACAGTCATAGCAATCAGCCCCAGCATTTT
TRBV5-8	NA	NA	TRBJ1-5	CASSVRWGLSDQPQHF	TGTGCCAGCAGCGTGCGCTGGGGGCTGAGCGATCAGCCCCAGCATTTT
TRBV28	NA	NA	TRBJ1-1	CASSLLGNTEAFF	TGTGCCAGCAGTTTATTGGGAAACACTGAAGCTTTCTTT
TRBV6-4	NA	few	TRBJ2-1	CASSDSGGPSYNEQFF	TGTGCCAGCAGTGACTCCGGGGGCCCCTCCTACAATGAGCAGTTCTTC
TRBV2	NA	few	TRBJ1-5	CASSPPGISQPQHF	TGTGCCAGCAGCCCCCCAGGGATTTCTCAGCCCCAGCATTTT
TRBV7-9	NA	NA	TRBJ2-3	CASSDRGTDTQYF	TGTGCCAGCAGTGATCGTGGCACAGATACGCAGTATTTT
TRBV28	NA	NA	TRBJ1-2	CASSRPQGGDYGYTF	TGTGCCAGCAGTAGGCCTCAGGGTGGAGACTATGGCTACACCTTC